Listed below are T cell receptor beta chains from one sample, sequenced in a study of cytomegalovirus exposure and HLA in healthy donors. The table came from immunoSEQ multiplex PCR; TCRdb's copy has only in-frame clones and leaves some out. The repertoire consists of 97,000 or so clones, with 55% to 80% occurring once and the leading ten covering approximately 4.3%. The sample taken for sequencing was PBMCs. Every receptor here comes from a human donor in good health. The CDR3 runs from the conserved cysteine through the conserved F or W. Each record gives: V gene, D gene, J gene, clone size, CDR3 DNA, CDR3 protein. A D gene is named only where the DNA matches it firmly. Clone size is not always given. Where it is, it says once, few, many or a class for expanded clones.

>TRBV5-1|.|TRBJ2-3|.
TGCGCCAGCAGCTGGGTGGACAGCCGCCTCACAGATACGCAGTATTTT
CASSWVDSRLTDTQYF
>TRBV5-1|TRBD1|TRBJ2-7|.
TGCGCCAGCAGCTTGACAGGGGTCGAGCAGTACTTC
CASSLTGVEQYF
>TRBV7-9|TRBD1|TRBJ1-1|.
TGTGCCAGCAGCTCCCTCATACAGGGGGCCTCGAGAGCTTTCTTT
CASSSLIQGASRAFF
>TRBV30|.|TRBJ1-4|.
TGTGCCTGGAGCGGAAGGACAGCGCCTAATGAAAAACTGTTTTTT
CAWSGRTAPNEKLFF
>TRBV5-6|TRBD2|TRBJ2-3|few
TGTGCCAGCAGCGGGCCCGACCTTCAGCGGGATTCGTTAGATACGCAGTATTTT
CASSGPDLQRDSLDTQYF
>TRBV5-4|.|TRBJ1-1|few
TGTGCCAGCAGCTTCTTAGGGGCGAACACTGAAGCTTTCTTT
CASSFLGANTEAFF
>TRBV15|TRBD1|TRBJ1-4|few
TGTGCCACCAGCAGAGCTCGACAGGGTGAAAAACTGTTTTTT
CATSRARQGEKLFF
>TRBV11-2|.|TRBJ2-1|few
TGTGCCAGCAGCTCCCCGAGACAGTACAATGAGCAGTTCTTC
CASSSPRQYNEQFF
>TRBV25-1|TRBD2|TRBJ2-7|once
TGTGCCAGCAGTGAACCCCCTTCACGTGGCGGGAGGTACGGCGAGCAGTACTTC
CASSEPPSRGGRYGEQYF
>TRBV7-9|.|TRBJ1-1|.
TGTGCCAGCAGCTTATCTGGAGGGAACACTGAAGCTTTCTTT
CASSLSGGNTEAFF
>TRBV11-2|.|TRBJ1-1|few
TGTGCCAGCAGCTTGAGGAGGGCAGGGTTCACTGAAGCTTTCTTT
CASSLRRAGFTEAFF
>TRBV5-1|.|TRBJ2-1|few
TGCGCCAGCAGCTTGGAGTTCGGTCCCTACAATGAGCAGTTCTTC
CASSLEFGPYNEQFF
>TRBV11-2|TRBD2|TRBJ2-3|.
TGTGCCAGCAGCACCCGACTAGCGGTTGGCACAGATACGCAGTATTTT
CASSTRLAVGTDTQYF
>TRBV4-1|.|TRBJ2-2|.
TGCGCCAGCAGCCAAGGGTCAGCGTTCCCCGGGGAGCTGTTTTTT
CASSQGSAFPGELFF
>TRBV6-1|TRBD2|TRBJ2-1|.
TGTGCCAGCAGTCCGGGGACTAGCGGGAGCCAGCAGTTCTTC
CASSPGTSGSQQFF
>TRBV5-1|TRBD2|TRBJ2-1|.
TGCGCCAGCAGCTTGGCAGGGACTAGCTACAATGAGCAGTTCTTC
CASSLAGTSYNEQFF
>TRBV9|.|TRBJ2-3|few
TGTGCCAGCAGCCTCGGGACAAGCACAGATACGCAGTATTTT
CASSLGTSTDTQYF
>TRBV6-1|.|TRBJ2-7|few
TGTGCCAGCAGTGAAGTTGGGGGGAGAGGCTACGAGCAGTACTTC
CASSEVGGRGYEQYF
>TRBV14|TRBD2|TRBJ2-7|once
TGTGCCAGCAGGCAAACCGGGACTAGCATCTACGAGCAGTACTTC
CASRQTGTSIYEQYF
>TRBV7-9|TRBD1|TRBJ1-4|.
TGTGCCAGCAGCTCCTTAGGGGGCACTAATGAAAAACTGTTTTTT
CASSSLGGTNEKLFF
>TRBV7-4|.|TRBJ1-2|few
TGTGCCAGCAGCTTAGTTTTCAGGGAGCGGGACTATGGCTACACCTTC
CASSLVFRERDYGYTF
>TRBV6-5|.|TRBJ2-6|.
TGTGCCAGCAGGCTTGGGGGAGGAGGGGCCAACGTCCTGACTTTC
CASRLGGGGANVLTF
>TRBV9|.|TRBJ1-4|few
TGTGCCAGCAGCGTAGGTAACGGGGAAAAACTGTTTTTT
CASSVGNGEKLFF
>TRBV5-1|.|TRBJ2-7|.
TGCGCCAGCAGCCTCCCCGGGTTCTACGAGCAGTACTTC
CASSLPGFYEQYF
>TRBV6-1|.|TRBJ2-3|.
TGTGCCAGCAGTGGCAGGCCGGAGGGAGATACGCAGTATTTT
CASSGRPEGDTQYF
>TRBV9|TRBD2|TRBJ2-1|.
TGTGCCAGCAGCGCCTGGACTAGCGGGAGTAGCCACAATGAGCAGTTCTTC
CASSAWTSGSSHNEQFF
>TRBV7-9|TRBD2|TRBJ2-3|.
TGTGCCAGCAGCGCGCTTCCGGGACTAGCGGGAAGCACAGATACGCAGTATTTT
CASSALPGLAGSTDTQYF
>TRBV19|TRBD2|TRBJ2-3|.
TGTGCCAGTAGTATCCAGCCTTGGACTAGCGATACGCAGTATTTT
CASSIQPWTSDTQYF
>TRBV18|TRBD1|TRBJ2-2|.
TGTGCCAGCTTCTCGACAGGGCGGACCGGGGAGCTGTTTTTT
CASFSTGRTGELFF
>TRBV4-1|TRBD1|TRBJ1-5|.
TGCGCCAGCAGCCTCGGACAGGGCGGCCAGCCCCAGCATTTT
CASSLGQGGQPQHF
>TRBV15|.|TRBJ2-5|once
TGTGCCACCAGCAGAGGTACGGGCAGGAGGGAAGAGACCCAGTACTTC
CATSRGTGRREETQYF
>TRBV14|.|TRBJ1-1|.
TGTGCCAGCAGCCTAATAGTTGGACTTAACACTGAAGCTTTCTTT
CASSLIVGLNTEAFF
>TRBV30|TRBD1|TRBJ1-5|.
TGTGCCTGGAGTGCGGACAGGGGTCAGCCCCAGCATTTT
CAWSADRGQPQHF
>TRBV19|TRBD2|TRBJ2-3|few
TGTGCCAGTAGTCCTAGCGGGACGGTGGCAGATACGCAGTATTTT
CASSPSGTVADTQYF
>TRBV11-1|.|TRBJ2-2|few
TGTGCCAGCAGCTTAAGTGAGAGAGCGAACACCGGGGAGCTGTTTTTT
CASSLSERANTGELFF
>TRBV5-1|.|TRBJ1-1|.
TGCGCCAGCAGCTTGGGGTGGGGGGGCACTGAAGCTTTCTTT
CASSLGWGGTEAFF
>TRBV2|.|TRBJ2-4|once
TGTGCCAGCAGAAGCAGGGGGGTCAACATTCAGTACTTC
CASRSRGVNIQYF
>TRBV18|TRBD1|TRBJ2-5|.
TGTGCCAGCTCACCAGGACAGGGTCGGGGGGAGACCCAGTACTTC
CASSPGQGRGETQYF
>TRBV5-5|TRBD1|TRBJ2-1|.
TGTGCCAGCAGCCGGGACAGGGGGGACCACAATGAGCAGTTCTTC
CASSRDRGDHNEQFF
>TRBV2|TRBD1|TRBJ2-7|.
TGTGCCAGCAGATCGGACAGGTCTTACTACGAGCAGTACTTC
CASRSDRSYYEQYF
>TRBV7-6|.|TRBJ1-5|few
TGTGCCAGCAGCCCGCGGGGGGGTAATCAGCCCCAGCATTTT
CASSPRGGNQPQHF
>TRBV19|TRBD2|TRBJ2-5|.
TGTGCCAGTAGTGCCACTAGCGGGTCTAGAAGGACCCAGTACTTC
CASSATSGSRRTQYF
>TRBV7-9|TRBD2|TRBJ2-5|.
TGTGCCAGCAGGTCTTTTCCGGGACTAGCCGACGAAGAGACCCAGTACTTC
CASRSFPGLADEETQYF
>TRBV13|.|TRBJ2-5|.
TGTGCCAGCAGCCCCTGGGGCCTAGGGGAGACCCAGTACTTC
CASSPWGLGETQYF
>TRBV12-2|.|TRBJ1-2|.
TGTGCAAGTCGCTTAGCAAAGGACAGGGGGGATAACTATGGCTACACCTTC
CASRLAKDRGDNYGYTF